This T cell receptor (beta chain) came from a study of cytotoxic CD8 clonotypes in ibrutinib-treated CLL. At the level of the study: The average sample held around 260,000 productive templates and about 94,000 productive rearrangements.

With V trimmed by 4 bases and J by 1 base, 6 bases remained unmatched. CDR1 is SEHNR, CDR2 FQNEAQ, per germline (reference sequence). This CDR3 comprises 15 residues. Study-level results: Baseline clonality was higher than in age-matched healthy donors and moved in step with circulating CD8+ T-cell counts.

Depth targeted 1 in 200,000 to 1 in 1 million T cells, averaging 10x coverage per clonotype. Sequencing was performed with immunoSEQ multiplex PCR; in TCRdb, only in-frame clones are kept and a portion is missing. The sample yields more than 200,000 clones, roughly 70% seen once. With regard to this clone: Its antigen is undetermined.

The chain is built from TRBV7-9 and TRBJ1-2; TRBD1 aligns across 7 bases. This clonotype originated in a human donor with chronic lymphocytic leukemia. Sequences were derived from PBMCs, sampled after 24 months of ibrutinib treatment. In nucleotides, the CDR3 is TGTGCCAGCAGCTCTAACAGGGGCGATAACTATGGCTACACCTTC. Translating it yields CASSSNRGDNYGYTF.